This is a list of T cell receptor beta chains from one sample in a study of control samples from healthy donors and cancer patients. Assay used: immunoSEQ multiplex PCR; TCRdb lists only in-frame clones, some missing. The table lists 150,000 to 200,000 clones, approximately 92% of them singletons. The sequenced sample consisted of blood. The receptors were gathered from a man aged 25 to 40 in good health. The CDR3 runs from the conserved cysteine through the conserved F or W. D genes are given only for firm matches. Only part of the rows carry a size: once, few, many, or a class if the clone is expanded.

J gene | D gene | clone size | V gene | CDR3 protein | CDR3 DNA
TRBJ2-7 | - | - | TRBV24-1 | CATSMGGTYEQYF | TGTGCCACCAGTATGGGGGGTACCTACGAGCAGTACTTC
TRBJ2-1 | TRBD2 | - | TRBV7-9 | CASTGSSGRMVNEQFF | TGTGCCAGCACCGGATCTAGCGGGAGGATGGTTAATGAGCAGTTCTTC
TRBJ1-2 | - | - | TRBV27 | CASNRDGRNYGYTF | TGTGCCAGCAATCGGGACGGGAGAAACTATGGCTACACCTTC
TRBJ2-5 | TRBD2 | - | TRBV5-4 | CASSLGLAGAQETQYF | TGTGCCAGCAGCTTGGGACTAGCGGGGGCCCAAGAGACCCAGTACTTC
TRBJ1-1 | - | - | TRBV12-3/TRBV12-4 | CASSPTRNTEAFF | TGTGCCAGCAGCCCTACACGGAACACTGAAGCTTTCTTT
TRBJ2-7 | - | - | TRBV11-2 | CASSYRVADEQYF | TGTGCCAGCAGCTACAGGGTAGCCGACGAGCAGTACTTC
TRBJ2-3 | TRBD1 | - | TRBV5-1 | CASSLGTGDTQYF | TGCGCCAGCAGCTTGGGGACAGGGGATACGCAGTATTTT
TRBJ2-5 | TRBD1 | - | TRBV5-1 | CASSSADRKETQYF | TGCGCCAGCAGCTCAGCGGACAGGAAAGAGACCCAGTACTTC
TRBJ1-1 | - | once | TRBV5-1 | CASSAAPENTEAFF | TGCGCCAGCAGCGCAGCCCCAGAGAACACTGAAGCTTTCTTT
TRBJ2-7 | - | - | TRBV4-1 | CASSQDRGGTKNYEQYF | TGCGCCAGCAGCCAAGACCGAGGGGGGACAAAGAACTACGAGCAGTACTTC
TRBJ1-1 | TRBD1 | - | TRBV7-8 | CASSLYQGATTEAFF | TGTGCCAGCAGCTTATATCAGGGGGCGACCACTGAAGCTTTCTTT
TRBJ1-2 | - | - | TRBV29-1 | CSVESFSGRSPNYGYTF | TGCAGCGTTGAATCTTTTTCCGGGAGGTCTCCCAACTATGGCTACACCTTC
TRBJ1-4 | - | - | TRBV19 | CASSPNWGNEKLFF | TGTGCCAGTAGCCCAAATTGGGGTAATGAAAAACTGTTTTTT
TRBJ2-7 | - | once | TRBV24-1 | CASPPGAAWGWEQYF | TGTGCCTCACCCCCCGGGGCCGCATGGGGGTGGGAGCAGTACTTC
TRBJ2-5 | - | - | TRBV30 | CAFHRALQETQYF | TGTGCCTTCCACCGGGCCTTACAAGAGACCCAGTACTTC
TRBJ2-7 | - | - | TRBV11-2 | CASSSRTGSYEQYF | TGTGCCAGCAGCTCCAGGACGGGATCCTACGAGCAGTACTTC